These 22 T cell receptor beta chains originate from one sample sequenced in a study of identical twins. MiXCR was run by TCRdb on the 5' RACE reads, yielding one entry per CDR3 protein. This table has around 1.7 million distinct CDR3 sequences, roughly 35% appearing once. The sequenced material came from cord blood. The receptors here all came from a newborn girl in good health.

This clonotype has at least ten counts. V usage is TRBV7-2 and J usage is TRBJ2-3; D ambiguous. CDR1 is SGHTA and CDR2 is FQGNSA in the germline V gene. This CDR3 is 14 amino acids long. V shed 5 bases and J shed 0 bases, with 9 bases lying between them. The CDR3 reads CASSPSRSTDTQYF. CDR3 DNA sequence: TGTGCCAGCAGCCCCTCACGGAGCACAGATACGCAGTATTTT.

This clonotype was detected many times. The gene calls are TRBV5-1 and TRBJ2-3; 8 bases line up with TRBD2. This CDR3 spans 14 amino acids. The ends lost 5 bases at V and 1 base at J; junction bases unmatched: 3. The germline V gene encodes CDR1 SGHRS and CDR2 YFSETQ. The CDR3: CASSWRGGTDTQYF. CDR3 DNA: TGCGCCAGCAGTTGGCGGGGGGGCACAGATACGCAGTATTTT.

Only a few counts were recorded for this clonotype. The CDR3 DNA is TGTGCCAGCAGCTTAGGGGACAGGGAAAACATTCAGTACTTC. Translated: CASSLGDRENIQYF. This rearrangement joins TRBV7-2 to TRBJ2-4; the match to TRBD1 covers 9 bases. From germline, CDR1 is SGHTA and CDR2 FQGNSA. This CDR3 is 14 amino acids long. V lost 1 base, J lost 5 bases, and 0 bases stayed unmatched.

This chain joins TRBV29-1 and TRBJ1-4, with D maybe TRBD1 (6 bases). Germline assignment: CDR1 SQVTM and CDR2 ANQGSEA. Trimming cost V 7 bases and J 1 base, with 16 bases left between them. The CDR3 length is 15 residues. Here the CDR3 reads CSASQGQGTNEKLFF. CDR3 DNA sequence: TGCAGCGCCTCACAGGGCCAGGGAACTAATGAAAAACTGTTTTTT.

This chain links TRBV5-1 with TRBJ2-5; 8 bases fit TRBD2. The CDR3 has 15 residues. J lost 2 bases, V lost 6 bases, and 9 bases had no gene match. Germline CDR1 reads SGHRS; CDR2 reads YFSETQ. Written as DNA, the CDR3 is TGCGCCAGCAAAAGATTAGCGGGACTGCAAGAGACCCAGTACTTC. Protein sequence: CASKRLAGLQETQYF.

The chain employs TRBV12-3 or TRBV12-4 and TRBJ1-4, with D uncertain. The CDR3 spans 15 residues. V was cut by 5 bases and J by 0 bases, with 10 bases left in between. CDR3 coding DNA: TGTGCCAGCAGTCAACGAGAGACAACTAATGAAAAACTGTTTTTT. Amino acid sequence: CASSQRETTNEKLFF.

This sequence joins TRBV3-1 and TRBJ2-7; 14 bases map to TRBD2. CDR1 is LGHDT, CDR2 YNNKEL, per germline (reference sequence). V trimming: 4 bases; J trimming: 3 bases; junction bases outside the gene matches: 11. The CDR3 loop spans 18 amino acids. The CDR3 nucleotides read TGTGCCAGCAGCCCTATCTGGACTAGCGGGGGGACCCTCTACGAGCAGTACTTC. This sequence encodes CASSPIWTSGGTLYEQYF.

V is TRBV20-1 and J is TRBJ2-7; no definite D call. TRBJ2-5 matches the DNA end more closely, so the J call is doubtful. This CDR3 has 12 amino acids. The V gene's germline CDR1 is DFQATT and CDR2 SNEGSKA (reference sequence). The CDR3 spells CSARDIAETQYF. In DNA, the CDR3 is TGCAGTGCTAGAGATATAGCAGAGACCCAGTACTTC.

This clonotype was seen only once. J is TRBJ2-1 and V is TRBV28, with a possible D match to TRBD2 (6 bases). The CDR3 covers 15 residues. Trimming cost V 2 bases and J 10 bases, with 18 bases left between them. CDR1 is MDHEN, CDR2 SYDVKM, per germline. The CDR3 protein is CASSLLGGGAYEQFF. The CDR3 bases are TGTGCCAGCAGTTTACTCGGGGGAGGCGCCTACGAGCAGTTCTTC. Looking up the rest from reference TRBV28 and TRBJ2-1 gives the full variable domain: DVKVTQSSRYLVKRTGEKVFLECVQDMDHENMFWYRQDPGLGLRLIYFSYDVKMKEKGDIPEGYSVSREKKERFSLILESASTNQTSMYLCASSLLGGGAYEQFFGPGTRLTVL.

The gene calls are TRBV29-1 and TRBJ2-4; perhaps TRBD1 as D (6 bases). Trimming took 3 bases from V and 4 from J, leaving 13 bases between them. This CDR3 has 14 residues. Per the germline V gene, CDR1 is SQVTM and CDR2 is ANQGSEA. CDR3: CSVEDRVEKNIQYF. CDR3 bases: TGCAGCGTTGAGGACAGAGTTGAAAAAAACATTCAGTACTTC.

This clonotype was seen a handful of times. The chain has TRBV27 and TRBJ1-1, with no clear D. Per germline, CDR1 MNHEY and CDR2 SMNVEV (reference sequence). The CDR3 has 15 residues. V gave up 2 bases and J gave up 0 bases, with 10 bases separating them. CDR3 sequence reads: CASSLGETLNTEAFF. CDR3 DNA: TGTGCCAGCAGTTTAGGGGAGACCTTGAACACTGAAGCTTTCTTT.

The gene calls are TRBV5-8 and TRBJ1-5; D might be TRBD1 (5 bases). The CDR3 loop spans 19 amino acids. CDR1 is SGHTS, CDR2 YDEGEE, per germline. Trimming took 0 bases from V and 2 from J, leaving 21 bases between them. The CDR3 loop is CASSLAIFWGVHGNQPQHF. As DNA, the CDR3 is TGTGCCAGCAGCTTGGCAATATTTTGGGGGGTCCACGGCAATCAGCCCCAGCATTTT.

The chain carries TRBV29-1 and TRBJ1-4; perhaps TRBD1 as D (6 bases). From germline, CDR1 is SQVTM and CDR2 ANQGSEA. This CDR3 region has 13 residues. The V end lost 6 bases, the J end lost 5 bases, and 13 bases lay between the germline ends. Here the CDR3 DNA reads TGCAGCGTCGTCGACAGGCAGAATGAAAAACTGTTTTTT. It translates to CSVVDRQNEKLFF.

On this clonotype itself: A read error may be the cause here, since a much bigger clone is one base away. V gene TRBV7-8 combines with J gene TRBJ2-1; D tentatively reads TRBD1 or TRBD2 (6 bases each). Germline V CDR1 and CDR2: SGHVS, FQNEAQ. The CDR3 runs to 15 residues. The CDR3 loop is CAGSLRGRSYNEQFF. CDR3 sequence (DNA): TGTGCCGGCAGCTTACGGGGGCGATCCTACAATGAGCAGTTCTTC.

This clonotype was counted a few times. This rearrangement joins TRBV5-8 to TRBJ1-1; possibly TRBD1 for D (6 bases). Germline-derived CDR1 and CDR2 are SGHTS and YDEGEE. The length of the CDR3 is 14 residues. V was clipped by 4 bases and J by 4 bases, with 14 bases between them. CDR3 coding DNA: TGTGCCAGCAGCGCCTACAGGGTTGGCACTGAAGCTTTCTTT. Translated: CASSAYRVGTEAFF.

The J gene is TRBJ2-1, the V gene TRBV20-1, with D tentatively TRBD1 (5 bases). This CDR3 contains 15 residues. The ends were cut back, 0 bases at V and 7 bases at J, with 16 bases in the middle. The germline V gene has CDR1 DFQATT and CDR2 SNEGSKA (reference sequence). This CDR3 reads CSARDPTATGNEQFF. CDR3 in DNA: TGCAGTGCTAGAGATCCGACAGCCACAGGTAATGAGCAGTTCTTC.

Comments on this clonotype: Being one base from a much bigger clone, this may be a read error. V is TRBV27 and J is TRBJ2-1, with TRBD2 as a possible D gene (6 bases). V lost 6 bases, J lost 10 bases, and 19 bases lay in between. Germline CDR1 and CDR2: MNHEY and SMNVEV (reference sequence). The CDR3 consists of 14 residues. The CDR3 coding sequence is TGTGCCAGCAGCGCGGGACTTCTGACCTACGAGCAGTTCTTC. Translated: CASSAGLLTYEQFF.

The chain employs TRBV7-9 and TRBJ2-4; D perhaps matches TRBD2 (5 bases). The J call may be in error: the DNA end matches TRBJ2-7 better. Germline lookup yields CDR1 SEHNR and CDR2 FQNEAQ (reference sequence). CDR3 length: 16 residues. CDR3 amino acids: CASSLARRTSHYEQYF. The CDR3 coding sequence is TGTGCCAGCAGCTTAGCGAGGAGGACCTCCCACTACGAGCAGTACTTC.

The rearrangement links TRBV9 to TRBJ2-5, with 7 bases fitting TRBD2. This CDR3 has 18 residues. The trim removed 0 bases at V and 11 bases at J, leaving 22 bases unmatched. CDR1 and CDR2 from the germline V gene are SGDLS and YYNGEE. The CDR3 is CASSVGPGAGAGDNEQYF. Written as DNA, the CDR3 is TGTGCCAGCAGCGTAGGTCCGGGCGCGGGAGCGGGTGACAATGAGCAGTACTTC. The complete variable domain, with remaining parts taken from reference TRBV9 and TRBJ2-5, reads DSGVTQTPKHLITATGQRVTLRCSPRSGDLSVYWYQQSLDQGLQFLIQYYNGEERAKGNILERFSAQQFPDLHSELNLSSLELGDSALYFCASSVGPGAGAGDNEQYFGPGTRLLVL.

This clonotype was seen only a few times. J is TRBJ2-4 and V is TRBV27; a possible D gene is TRBD1 (5 bases). Near its end, the DNA agrees better with TRBJ2-7, so the J call may be wrong. The CDR3 contains 13 residues. Germline V gene lookup returns CDR1 MNHEY and CDR2 SMNVEV (reference sequence). The CDR3 protein is CASSSNPGYEQYF. In DNA, the CDR3 is TGTGCCAGCAGTTCCAACCCAGGGTACGAGCAGTACTTC.

This clonotype has just a few counts. The chain joins TRBV18 to TRBJ2-3, with a possible D match to TRBD2 (5 bases). The CDR3 has 15 residues. Per the germline V gene, CDR1 is KGHSH and CDR2 is LQKENI. Trimming cost V 4 bases and J 0 bases, with 11 bases left between them. The CDR3: CASSQTNPSTDTQYF. In nucleotides, the CDR3 is TGTGCCAGCTCACAGACTAACCCTAGCACAGATACGCAGTATTTT. The full variable domain, in which reference TRBV18 and TRBJ2-3 provide the parts outside the CDR3, is NAGVMQNPRHLVRRRGQEARLRCSPMKGHSHVYWYRQLPEEGLKFMVYLQKENIIDESGMPKERFSAEFPKEGPSILRIQQVVRGDSAAYFCASSQTNPSTDTQYFGPGTRLTVL.

V and J are TRBV20-1 and TRBJ1-1, with TRBD1 as a possible D gene (5 bases). Trimming pared 4 bases from V and 4 bases from J, leaving 13 bases between. The CDR3 contains 13 residues. The V gene's germline CDR1 is DFQATT and CDR2 SNEGSKA (reference sequence). CDR3: CSAKRPGTTEAFF. In DNA, the CDR3 is TGCAGTGCTAAGCGCCCAGGGACCACTGAAGCTTTCTTT.